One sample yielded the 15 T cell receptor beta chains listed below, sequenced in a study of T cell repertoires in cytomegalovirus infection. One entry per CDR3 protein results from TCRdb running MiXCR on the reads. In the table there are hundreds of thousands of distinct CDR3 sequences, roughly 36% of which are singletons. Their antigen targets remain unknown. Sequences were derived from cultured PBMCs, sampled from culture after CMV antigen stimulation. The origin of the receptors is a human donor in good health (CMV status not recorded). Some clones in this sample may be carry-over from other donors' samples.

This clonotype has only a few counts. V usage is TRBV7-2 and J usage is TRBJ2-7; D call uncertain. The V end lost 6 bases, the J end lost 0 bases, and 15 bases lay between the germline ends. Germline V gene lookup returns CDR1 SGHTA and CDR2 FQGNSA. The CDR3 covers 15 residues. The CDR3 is CASSPSPGHSYEQYF. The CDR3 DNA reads TGTGCCAGCAGTCCCTCCCCGGGCCACTCCTACGAGCAGTACTTC.

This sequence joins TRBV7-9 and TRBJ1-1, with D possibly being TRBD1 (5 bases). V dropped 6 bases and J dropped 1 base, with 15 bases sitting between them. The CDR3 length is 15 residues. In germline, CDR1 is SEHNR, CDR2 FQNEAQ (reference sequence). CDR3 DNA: TGTGCCAGCAGTGAAATCAGCGGGGCGAACACTGAAGCTTTCTTT. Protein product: CASSEISGANTEAFF. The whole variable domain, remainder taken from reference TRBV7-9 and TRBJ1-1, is DTGVSQNPRHKITKRGQNVTFRCDPISEHNRLYWYRQTLGQGPEFLTYFQNEAQLEKSRLLSDRFSAERPKGSFSTLEIQRTEQGDSAMYLCASSEISGANTEAFFGQGTRLTVV.

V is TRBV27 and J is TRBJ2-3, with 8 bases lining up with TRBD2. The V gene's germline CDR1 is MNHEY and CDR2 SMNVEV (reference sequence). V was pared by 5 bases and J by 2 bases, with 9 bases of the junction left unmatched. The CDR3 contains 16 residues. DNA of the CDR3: TGTGCCAGCAGTCTCTCGGGACTAGGGATCACAGATACGCAGTATTTT. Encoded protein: CASSLSGLGITDTQYF.

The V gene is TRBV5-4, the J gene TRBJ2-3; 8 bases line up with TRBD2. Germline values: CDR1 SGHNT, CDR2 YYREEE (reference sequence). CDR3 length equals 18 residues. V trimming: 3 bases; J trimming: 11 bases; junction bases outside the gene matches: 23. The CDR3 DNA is TGTGCCAGCAGCTCCGGGTCTAGACCGGGACTAGTGGCGCGAGGGCAGTATTTT. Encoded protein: CASSSGSRPGLVARGQYF.

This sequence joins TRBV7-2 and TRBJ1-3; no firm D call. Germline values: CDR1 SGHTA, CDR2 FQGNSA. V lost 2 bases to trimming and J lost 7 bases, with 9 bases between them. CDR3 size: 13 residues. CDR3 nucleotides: TGTGCCAGCAGCTTATATGGTGGGAACACCATATATTTT. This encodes CASSLYGGNTIYF.

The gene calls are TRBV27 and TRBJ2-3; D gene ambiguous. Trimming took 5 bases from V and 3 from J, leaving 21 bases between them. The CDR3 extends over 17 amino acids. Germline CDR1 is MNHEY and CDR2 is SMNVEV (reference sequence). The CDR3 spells CASSPSPTQPVTDTQYF. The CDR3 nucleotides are TGTGCCAGCAGTCCCTCTCCGACACAGCCGGTTACAGATACGCAGTATTTT.

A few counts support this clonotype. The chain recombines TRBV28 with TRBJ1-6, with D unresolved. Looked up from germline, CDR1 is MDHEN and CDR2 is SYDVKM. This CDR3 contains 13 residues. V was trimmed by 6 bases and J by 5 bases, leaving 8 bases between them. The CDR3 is CASSVSDNSPLHF. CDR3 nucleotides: TGTGCCAGCAGCGTGTCCGATAATTCACCCCTCCACTTT.

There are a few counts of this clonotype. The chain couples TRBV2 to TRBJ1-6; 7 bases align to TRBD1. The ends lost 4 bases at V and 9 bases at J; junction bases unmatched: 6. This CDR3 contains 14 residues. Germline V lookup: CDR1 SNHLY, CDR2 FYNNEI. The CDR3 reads CASSGGQMTSPLHF. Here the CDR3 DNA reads TGTGCCAGCAGTGGGGGACAGATGACTTCACCCCTCCACTTT.

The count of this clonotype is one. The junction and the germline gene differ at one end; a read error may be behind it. The CDR3 DNA reads TGTGCCAGCAGCCAAAGGAGTCAGAGACATATCAATGAAAAACTGTTTTTT. Its protein is CASSQRSQRHINEKLFF. This chain uses TRBV4-1 with TRBJ1-4; D ambiguous. This CDR3 spans 17 amino acids. Germline CDR1 MGHRA, CDR2 YSYEKL.

Here the CDR3 DNA reads TGTGCCGCCAGTTTTGCGGGGCCGGACACAGATACGCAGTATTTT. This encodes CAASFAGPDTDTQYF. This chain joins TRBV10-3 and TRBJ2-3, with D perhaps TRBD2 (6 bases). Germline loops: CDR1 ENHRY, CDR2 SYGVKD. The CDR3 is 15 residues long. V lost 11 bases and J 2 bases, leaving 20 bases between the germline ends.

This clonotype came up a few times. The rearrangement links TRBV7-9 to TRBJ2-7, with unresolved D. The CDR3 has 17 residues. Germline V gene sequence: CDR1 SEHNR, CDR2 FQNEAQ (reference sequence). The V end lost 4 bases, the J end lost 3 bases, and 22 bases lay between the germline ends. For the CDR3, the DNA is TGTGCCAGCAGCTCCCCACCCTCGTCCCTTTGGGGCTACGAGCAGTACTTC. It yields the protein CASSSPPSSLWGYEQYF.

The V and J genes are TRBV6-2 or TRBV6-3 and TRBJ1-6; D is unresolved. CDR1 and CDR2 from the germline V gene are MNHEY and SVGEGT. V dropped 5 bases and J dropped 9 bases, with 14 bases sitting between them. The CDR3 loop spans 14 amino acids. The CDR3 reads CASSHTRGGSPLHF. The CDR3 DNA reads TGTGCCAGCAGTCATACACGGGGAGGTTCACCCCTCCACTTT.

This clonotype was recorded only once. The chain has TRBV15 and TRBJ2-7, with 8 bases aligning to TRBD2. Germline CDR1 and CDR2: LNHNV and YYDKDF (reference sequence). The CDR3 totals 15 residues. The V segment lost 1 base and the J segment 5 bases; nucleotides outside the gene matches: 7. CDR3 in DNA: TGTGCCACCAGCAGAGCCGCGGGGGGCGTAAACGAGCAGTACTTC. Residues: CATSRAAGGVNEQYF. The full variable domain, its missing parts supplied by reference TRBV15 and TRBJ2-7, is DAMVIQNPRYQVTQFGKPVTLSCSQTLNHNVMYWYQQKSSQAPKLLFHYYDKDFNNEADTPDNFQSRRPNTSFCFLDIRSPGLGDTAMYLCATSRAAGGVNEQYFGPGTRLTVT.

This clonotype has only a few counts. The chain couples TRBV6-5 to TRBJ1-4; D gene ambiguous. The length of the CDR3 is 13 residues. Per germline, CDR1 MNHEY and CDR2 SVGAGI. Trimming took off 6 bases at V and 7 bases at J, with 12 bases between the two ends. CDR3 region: CASRGGMGEKLFF. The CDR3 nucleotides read TGTGCCAGCAGGGGAGGGATGGGTGAAAAACTGTTTTTT.

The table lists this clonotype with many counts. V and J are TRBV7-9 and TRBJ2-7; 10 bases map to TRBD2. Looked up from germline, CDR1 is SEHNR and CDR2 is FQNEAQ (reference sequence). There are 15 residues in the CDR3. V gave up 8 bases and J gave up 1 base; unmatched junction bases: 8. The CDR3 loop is CASVAPSGSSYEQYF. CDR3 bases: TGTGCCAGCGTGGCCCCTAGCGGGAGTTCCTACGAGCAGTACTTC.